Following are 8 T cell receptor beta chains from one sample sequenced in a study of OX40 agonist ivuxolimab in advanced cancers. The table came from immunoSEQ multiplex PCR; TCRdb's copy has only in-frame clones and leaves some out. The sample includes tens of thousands of clones, about 89% seen only once; the top ten take roughly 0.38%. Material: CD4+ or CD8+ T cells sorted from blood, obtained in a trial of the OX40 agonist ivuxolimab. These receptors all come from an adult with an advanced solid tumor such as melanoma, head and neck, liver or kidney cancer.

The genes are TRBV7-6 and TRBJ2-3, with 11 bases identical to TRBD1. CDR3 length: 17 amino acids. V shed 0 bases and J 8 bases; nucleotides not matched to a gene: 10. CDR1 and CDR2 (germline): SGHVS, FNYEAQ. Written as DNA, the CDR3 is TGTGCCAGCAGCTTAGCGCCAGGACAGGGGGCAGAGGGTACGCAGTATTTT. Translation gives CASSLAPGQGAEGTQYF.

This clone was detected only once. The chain has TRBV20-1 and TRBJ1-4, with D uncertain. The CDR3 extends over 11 amino acids. From germline, CDR1 is DFQATT and CDR2 SNEGSKA (reference sequence). Trimming took off 4 bases at V and 8 bases at J, with 8 bases between the two ends. For the CDR3, the DNA is TGCAGTGCTACACATGGAGAAAAACTGTTTTTT. It encodes CSATHGEKLFF.

This clone was detected once. This chain connects TRBV5-6 to TRBJ2-7; 8 nucleotides agree with TRBD2. The CDR3 loop spans 18 amino acids. Unmatched junction bases numbered 16, after V lost 1 base and J lost 4 bases. Germline CDR1 SGHDT, CDR2 YYEEEE. CDR3 in amino acids: CASSLSLLGGRRRYEQYF. The CDR3, as DNA: TGTGCCAGCAGCTTGAGTTTACTAGGCGGGAGGAGAAGATACGAGCAGTACTTC.

The chain has TRBV19 and TRBJ1-2, with 9 bases lining up with TRBD1. Trimming cost V 9 bases and J 2 bases; bases outside gene matches: 7. This CDR3 contains 14 residues. Germline assignment: CDR1 LNHDA and CDR2 SQIVND (reference sequence). CDR3 region: CASRTGGPNYGYTF. CDR3 DNA: TGTGCCAGCCGAACAGGGGGCCCGAACTATGGCTACACCTTC. Filled out from reference TRBV19 and TRBJ1-2, the complete variable domain reads DGGITQSPKYLFRKEGQNVTLSCEQNLNHDAMYWYRQDPGQGLRLIYYSQIVNDFQKGDIAEGYSVSREKKESFPLTVTSAQKNPTAFYLCASRTGGPNYGYTFGSGTRLTVV.

This clone showed up just once. The V gene is TRBV19, the J gene TRBJ2-3, with D possibly being TRBD1 (6 bases). This CDR3 region has 13 residues. Germline V gene lookup returns CDR1 LNHDA and CDR2 SQIVND (reference sequence). V dropped 4 bases and J dropped 4 bases, with 9 bases sitting between them. CDR3 sequence reads: CASSTGAADTQYF. The CDR3 DNA follows: TGTGCCAGTAGTACAGGGGCGGCAGATACGCAGTATTTT.

The rearrangement uses TRBV5-1 and TRBJ2-3; TRBD2 matches at 7 bases. Germline V gives CDR1 SGHRS, CDR2 YFSETQ. The V segment lost 8 bases and the J segment 12 bases; nucleotides outside the gene matches: 9. This CDR3 contains 11 residues. The CDR3 reads CASASGESQYF. CDR3 sequence (DNA): TGCGCCAGTGCAAGCGGGGAGTCCCAGTATTTT.

The J gene is TRBJ1-1, the V gene TRBV18; D gene ambiguous. This CDR3 has 13 residues. The germline V gene encodes CDR1 KGHSH and CDR2 LQKENI. The V end was cut by 6 bases, the J end by 1 base, with 9 bases between. The CDR3 nucleotides are TGTGCCAGCTCTCTATCAGAGAACACTGAAGCTTTCTTT. Translating gives CASSLSENTEAFF.

J is TRBJ2-7 and V is TRBV11-3; unclear D gene. The CDR3 runs 12 residues. V lost 5 bases and J lost 3, with 8 bases in between. The germline V gene has CDR1 SGHNT and CDR2 YENEEA. The CDR3 region is CASSQRSYEQYF. The CDR3 bases are TGTGCCAGCAGCCAAAGGAGCTACGAGCAGTACTTC.